This T cell receptor (beta chain) was found in a study of identical twins. Trimming pared 0 bases from V and 8 bases from J, leaving 7 bases between. Germline V gene sequence: CDR1 MGHRA, CDR2 YSYEKL. There are 12 residues in the CDR3. Whole-study findings and limits: Its conclusions, products of cross-sectional statistical analysis, did not come from following the same donors.

After template switching added a universal primer site, the resulting cDNA carried unique molecular identifiers. TCRdb ran MiXCR on the 5' RACE reads and lists one entry per CDR3 protein. The sample lists 500,000 to 550,000 distinct CDR3 sequences, under 25% occurring once. This clonotype was counted between two and nine times. Antigen: not known. This same sample was also part of a study on yellow fever vaccine responses in identical twins.

The sequence was obtained from a woman under 30 in good health. Sequencing was performed on CD4+ T cells sorted from blood. J is TRBJ2-5 and V is TRBV4-1; D unclear. CDR3 DNA: TGCGCCAGCAGCCAAGAAGGGTTAACCCAGTACTTC. Protein sequence: CASSQEGLTQYF.